One and the same sample provided the 24 T cell receptor beta chains below, sequenced in a study of OX40 agonist ivuxolimab in advanced cancers. This table comes from immunoSEQ multiplex PCR, and its TCRdb copy is limited to in-frame clones, with some not included. Of about 28,000 clones detected, roughly 80% appear once; the ten largest clones hold about 20%. The specimen comprised CD4+ or CD8+ T cells sorted from blood, sampled in a trial of the OX40 agonist ivuxolimab. The receptors come from an adult with an advanced solid tumor such as melanoma, head and neck, liver or kidney cancer.

J is TRBJ1-5 and V is TRBV7-2, with unresolved D. V lost 2 bases and J 0 bases, leaving 5 bases between the germline ends. The CDR3 is made up of 14 amino acids. The V gene's germline CDR1 is SGHTA and CDR2 FQGNSA. The CDR3: CASSLTYSNQPQHF. The CDR3 region has the DNA TGTGCCAGCAGCTTAACTTATAGCAATCAGCCCCAGCATTTT.

This clone was picked up a small number of times. This sample also contains other DNA sequences that code for the same CDR3. The rearrangement links TRBV9 to TRBJ2-3, with 7 bases matching TRBD2. V lost 1 base, J lost 0 bases, and 2 bases stayed unmatched. The CDR3 contains 15 residues. In germline, CDR1 is SGDLS, CDR2 YYNGEE. In nucleotides, the CDR3 is TGTGCCAGCAGCGTAAGCGGGACTAGCACAGATACGCAGTATTTT. Residues: CASSVSGTSTDTQYF. The full variable domain, its missing parts supplied by reference TRBV9 and TRBJ2-3, is DSGVTQTPKHLITATGQRVTLRCSPRSGDLSVYWYQQSLDQGLQFLIQYYNGEERAKGNILERFSAQQFPDLHSELNLSSLELGDSALYFCASSVSGTSTDTQYFGPGTRLTVL.

The gene calls are TRBV29-1 and TRBJ2-6; TRBD2 is a possible D gene (6 bases). The CDR3 is 16 residues long. Looked up from germline, CDR1 is SQVTM and CDR2 is ANQGSEA. With 4 bases removed from V and 0 bases from J, the gap between germline ends came to 13 bases. As DNA, the CDR3 is TGCAGCGTTGGAGGAGGGCACCCCTCTGGGGCCAACGTCCTGACTTTC. It specifies CSVGGGHPSGANVLTF.

The V and J genes are TRBV9 and TRBJ2-2; D possibly matches TRBD1 or TRBD2 (5 bases each). The CDR3 extends over 16 amino acids. Trimming took off 4 bases at V and 0 bases at J, with 13 bases between the two ends. Germline V gene lookup returns CDR1 SGDLS and CDR2 YYNGEE. CDR3 in DNA: TGTGCCAGCAGCCCCCCCGGGACCGCGAACACCGGGGAGCTGTTTTTT. This codes for CASSPPGTANTGELFF. The full variable domain, in which reference TRBV9 and TRBJ2-2 provide the parts outside the CDR3, is DSGVTQTPKHLITATGQRVTLRCSPRSGDLSVYWYQQSLDQGLQFLIQYYNGEERAKGNILERFSAQQFPDLHSELNLSSLELGDSALYFCASSPPGTANTGELFFGEGSRLTVL.

This clone is termed large (0.1 to 1%). This chain connects TRBV7-8 to TRBJ1-1, with D unclear. Germline V CDR1 and CDR2: SGHVS, FQNEAQ. V was pared by 5 bases and J by 4 bases, with 8 bases between. The CDR3 has 12 amino acids. The CDR3 DNA is TGTGCCAGCAGCCAGTTGAGCACTGAAGCTTTCTTT. It encodes CASSQLSTEAFF.

V gene TRBV11-2 combines with J gene TRBJ1-2; D might be TRBD1 (6 bases). The CDR3 runs 15 residues. Between the trimmed V and J ends, which lost 6 bases and 4 bases, there was a span of 18 bases. The germline V gene has CDR1 SGHAT and CDR2 FQNNGV. CDR3 region: CASRESGGLFYGYTF. Written as DNA, the CDR3 is TGTGCCAGCAGGGAATCGGGGGGGCTGTTCTATGGCTACACCTTC.

The chain couples TRBV19 to TRBJ1-1, with 8 bases aligning to TRBD1. V shed 4 bases, J shed 6 bases, and the junction held 4 bases outside the gene matches. From germline, CDR1 is LNHDA and CDR2 SQIVND (reference sequence). This CDR3 comprises 13 residues. CDR3 coding DNA: TGTGCCAGTAGTAGCCAGGGGGCCTCTGAAGCTTTCTTT. Amino acid sequence: CASSSQGASEAFF.

The chain has TRBV28 and TRBJ2-7; no reliable D call. Trimming cost V 6 bases and J 6 bases, with 21 bases left between them. The CDR3 is made up of 15 amino acids. Germline V lookup: CDR1 MDHEN, CDR2 SYDVKM. The CDR3 loop reads CASRPSGLGLTEQYF. The CDR3, as DNA: TGTGCCAGCAGGCCTAGTGGATTGGGTCTAACCGAGCAGTACTTC.

The rearrangement uses TRBV30 and TRBJ2-3; D is ambiguous. Germline V gives CDR1 GTSNPN, CDR2 SVGIG (reference sequence). The V gene lost 3 bases and the J gene lost 1 base, with 8 bases spanning the gap. This CDR3 comprises 13 residues. CDR3 protein: CAWRKWGTDTQYF. Written as DNA, the CDR3 is TGTGCCTGGAGGAAGTGGGGCACAGATACGCAGTATTTT.

The chain recombines TRBV15 with TRBJ2-1; 7 bases match TRBD1. Germline CDR1 LNHNV, CDR2 YYDKDF (reference sequence). The CDR3 consists of 15 residues. J gave up 3 bases and V 1 base, and 3 bases lay outside the gene matches. CDR3 region: CATSRGTGDYNEQFF. The CDR3 DNA reads TGTGCCACCAGCAGAGGGACAGGAGACTACAATGAGCAGTTCTTC.

The chain links TRBV6-5 to TRBJ2-1, with 7 nucleotides matching TRBD1. Germline V gene data show CDR1 as MNHEY and CDR2 as SVGAGI. V shed 5 bases, J shed 2 bases, and the junction held 6 bases outside the gene matches. The CDR3 length is 15 residues. The chain's CDR3 is CASSLRDSAYNEQFF. Here the CDR3 DNA reads TGTGCCAGCAGTCTTCGGGACAGCGCCTACAATGAGCAGTTCTTC.

The chain combines TRBV11-2 with TRBJ2-7, with 9 positions matching TRBD2. Per the germline V gene, CDR1 is SGHAT and CDR2 is FQNNGV. V dropped 4 bases and J dropped 4; count of bases not matched to a gene: 8. This CDR3 contains 15 residues. CDR3 sequence: CASSSYPSGEYEQYF. The CDR3 DNA is TGTGCCAGCAGCTCGTACCCTAGCGGGGAATACGAGCAGTACTTC. The whole variable domain, filled in from reference TRBV11-2 and TRBJ2-7, reads EAGVAQSPRYKIIEKRQSVAFWCNPISGHATLYWYQQILGQGPKLLIQFQNNGVVDDSQLPKDRFSAERLKGVDSTLKIQPAKLEDSAVYLCASSSYPSGEYEQYFGPGTRLTVT.

This chain uses TRBV7-8 with TRBJ1-5; TRBD1 is a possible D gene (5 bases). The CDR3 has 16 amino acids. V dropped 1 base and J dropped 0 bases, with 10 bases sitting between them. The germline V gene has CDR1 SGHVS and CDR2 FQNEAQ. CDR3 coding DNA: TGTGCCAGCAGCTTAGGGACACGGTATAGCAATCAGCCCCAGCATTTT. It encodes CASSLGTRYSNQPQHF.

The gene calls are TRBV7-2 and TRBJ2-1, with D perhaps matching TRBD1 or TRBD2 (7 bases each). Looked up from germline, CDR1 is SGHTA and CDR2 is FQGNSA. The CDR3 loop spans 16 amino acids. The germline V and J ends were trimmed by 4 bases and 3 bases, with 16 bases remaining between them. This chain's CDR3 is CASSSGGRENYNEQFF. The CDR3, as DNA: TGTGCCAGCAGCTCAGGGGGGCGGGAGAACTACAATGAGCAGTTCTTC. The full variable domain, its missing parts supplied by reference TRBV7-2 and TRBJ2-1, is GAGVSQSPSNKVTEKGKDVELRCDPISGHTALYWYRQSLGQGLEFLIYFQGNSAPDKSGLPSDRFSAERTGGSVSTLTIQRTQQEDSAVYLCASSSGGRENYNEQFFGPGTRLTVL.

The chain joins TRBV5-1 to TRBJ2-1; no reliable D call. There are 16 residues in the CDR3. Trimming cost V 0 bases and J 1 base, with 11 bases left between them. Germline CDR1 reads SGHRS; CDR2 reads YFSETQ. As DNA, the CDR3 is TGCGCCAGCAGCTTGGCCCGGACCGTTTCCTACAATGAGCAGTTCTTC. This sequence encodes CASSLARTVSYNEQFF.

The chain is built from TRBV19 and TRBJ1-5, with a weak D call TRBD1 (5 bases). CDR3 length: 14 amino acids. Looked up from germline, CDR1 is LNHDA and CDR2 is SQIVND (reference sequence). V was shortened by 10 bases and J by 7 bases, with 20 bases between the two germline ends. The CDR3, as DNA: TGTGCCACCGCACAGACTCTTCCAGGGCAGCCCCAGCATTTT. Protein: CATAQTLPGQPQHF.

V usage is TRBV6-6 and J usage is TRBJ1-6; no clear D gene. Germline assignment: CDR1 MNHNY and CDR2 SVGAGI (reference sequence). Trimming stripped 0 bases from V and 5 bases from J, with 8 bases between. This CDR3 contains 15 residues. In DNA form, the CDR3 reads TGTGCCAGCAGTTACTCGAACAGCCATAATTCACCCCTCCACTTT. It is translated as CASSYSNSHNSPLHF.

This chain uses TRBV28 with TRBJ2-3; D is possibly TRBD1 (6 bases). In germline, CDR1 is MDHEN, CDR2 SYDVKM. Trimming pared 3 bases from V and 0 bases from J, leaving 7 bases between. CDR3 length: 14 residues. The CDR3 protein is CASSLTGSTDTQYF. The CDR3 coding sequence is TGTGCCAGCAGTTTGACAGGTAGCACAGATACGCAGTATTTT.

The chain recombines TRBV11-2 with TRBJ2-7; D is unclear. The CDR3 spans 12 residues. V lost 3 bases and J lost 0, with 3 bases in between. Per germline, CDR1 SGHAT and CDR2 FQNNGV. The CDR3 region is CASSFNSYEQYF. DNA of the CDR3: TGTGCCAGCAGCTTCAACTCCTACGAGCAGTACTTC.

J is TRBJ2-5 and V is TRBV5-4, with no clear D. CDR3 length: 17 amino acids. Trimming cost V 0 bases and J 1 base, with 16 bases left between them. CDR1 and CDR2 (germline): SGHNT, YYREEE (reference sequence). In DNA, the CDR3 is TGTGCCAGCAGCTTGGCTTTTGGGGTGACTGTCCAAGAGACCCAGTACTTC. This gives the protein CASSLAFGVTVQETQYF.

The J gene is TRBJ2-5, the V gene TRBV4-3; TRBD1 might be the D (6 bases). The CDR3 loop spans 17 amino acids. Germline V gene data show CDR1 as LGHNA and CDR2 as YSLEER. Trimming pared 4 bases from V and 5 bases from J, leaving 23 bases between. The CDR3 reads CASSLFRSGTRGETQYF. CDR3 DNA sequence: TGCGCCAGCAGCCTATTTAGGTCCGGGACACGAGGGGAGACCCAGTACTTC.

This rearrangement joins TRBV4-3 to TRBJ2-1; tentatively, D is TRBD1 or TRBD2 (6 bases each). V lost 6 bases to trimming and J lost 3 bases, with 12 bases between them. CDR3 length: 14 residues. The germline V gene has CDR1 LGHNA and CDR2 YSLEER. The CDR3 loop reads CASRGGGSYNEQFF. CDR3 DNA: TGCGCCAGCAGAGGAGGGGGGAGCTACAATGAGCAGTTCTTC.

The chain carries TRBV7-3 and TRBJ2-7, with D perhaps being TRBD1 or TRBD2 (6 bases each). V dropped 8 bases and J dropped 2 bases, with 22 bases sitting between them. The CDR3 consists of 16 residues. The germline CDR1 and CDR2 sequences are SGHTA and FQGTGA. The CDR3 here is CASGETRRDKPYEQYF. The CDR3 DNA is TGTGCCAGCGGGGAAACCCGGCGGGACAAACCCTACGAGCAGTACTTC.

The chain has TRBV27 and TRBJ2-3, with a possible D match to TRBD2 (6 bases). Per germline, CDR1 MNHEY and CDR2 SMNVEV (reference sequence). Trimming shortened V by 4 bases and J by 4 bases, and 18 bases separated the two germline ends. The CDR3 loop spans 16 amino acids. The CDR3: CASSSRLESLADTQYF. For the CDR3, the DNA is TGTGCCAGCAGTTCTCGACTAGAATCCCTGGCAGATACGCAGTATTTT.